The 13 T cell receptor beta chains presented below share a single source sample, sequenced in a study of identical twins. In TCRdb, the 5' RACE reads were re-called with MiXCR into one record per CDR3 protein. Seen here are 150,000 or so distinct CDR3 sequences, 3% to 4.5% observed once, and the top ten hold about 7.8%. The sequenced sample was memory T cells sorted from blood. The receptors were gathered from a young man in good health.

This clonotype was detected many times. V gene TRBV12-3 or TRBV12-4 combines with J gene TRBJ2-1; 9 positions agree with TRBD1. There are 17 residues in the CDR3. The V segment lost 5 bases and the J segment 6 bases; nucleotides outside the gene matches: 14. The CDR3 loop reads CASSVNRDRVVSNEQFF. The CDR3 DNA reads TGTGCCAGCAGTGTAAACCGGGACAGGGTTGTCTCCAATGAGCAGTTCTTC.

This clonotype was detected ten times or more. This chain links TRBV12-3 or TRBV12-4 with TRBJ2-4; a possible D gene is TRBD2 (5 bases). Trimming took 5 bases from V and 1 from J, leaving 15 bases between them. The CDR3 extends over 16 amino acids. This CDR3 reads CASSLLEGEAKNIQYF. As DNA, the CDR3 is TGTGCCAGCAGTCTACTCGAGGGAGAGGCCAAAAACATTCAGTACTTC.

This clonotype appeared many times. The V gene is TRBV7-8, the J gene TRBJ1-1, with D uncertain. Trimming cost V 2 bases and J 6 bases, with 10 bases left between them. This CDR3 is built from 13 residues. CDR1 SGHVS and CDR2 FQNEAQ come from the germline V gene. CDR3 sequence reads: CASSLSLSAEAFF. The DNA for the CDR3 is TGTGCCAGCAGCTTATCCCTTTCAGCTGAAGCTTTCTTT.

Many counts were recorded for this clonotype. The rearrangement joins TRBV4-3 to TRBJ2-1; 10 bases fit TRBD2. The CDR3 covers 16 residues. CDR1 and CDR2 from the germline V gene are LGHNA and YSLEER. J gave up 6 bases and V 1 base, and 6 bases lay outside the gene matches. In DNA, the CDR3 is TGCGCCAGCAGCCAAGCCTCCGGGACTAGCGCCAATGAGCAGTTCTTC. It encodes CASSQASGTSANEQFF.

There are many counts of this clonotype. The rearrangement links TRBV28 to TRBJ2-4; TRBD1 matches 9 bases. The V gene's germline CDR1 is MDHEN and CDR2 SYDVKM. CDR3 length: 16 residues. V shed 5 bases and J 3 bases; nucleotides not matched to a gene: 8. CDR3 nucleotides: TGTGCCAGCAGTCTCGCGGGACAGGGAGACAAAAACATTCAGTACTTC. Translated, it gives CASSLAGQGDKNIQYF.

This clonotype was picked up many times. The chain's CDR3 is CSAPTSGRALDEQYF. The CDR3 nucleotides are TGCAGTGCACCGACTAGCGGGAGGGCCCTCGACGAGCAGTACTTC. J is TRBJ2-7 and V is TRBV20-1, with 14 bases matching TRBD2. CDR1 is DFQATT, CDR2 SNEGSKA, per germline (reference sequence). The CDR3 is 15 residues long. The V segment lost 6 bases and the J segment 5 bases; nucleotides outside the gene matches: 9.

This clonotype has only a few counts. The chain couples TRBV20-1 to TRBJ2-5, with D perhaps matching TRBD2 (6 bases). V lost 3 bases and J 4 bases, leaving 9 bases between the germline ends. The CDR3 extends over 12 amino acids. CDR1 and CDR2 (germline): DFQATT, SNEGSKA (reference sequence). The DNA for the CDR3 is TGCAGTGCTAGCGGGAGAGGAGAGACCCAGTACTTC. It encodes CSASGRGETQYF.

Here the CDR3 DNA reads TGTGCCAGCAGTCCCCGGGACAGAACTTCTGGGGTTCAGCCCCAGCATTTT. This codes for CASSPRDRTSGVQPQHF. V gene TRBV6-1 combines with J gene TRBJ1-5; TRBD1 matches 7 bases. Germline trimming cut 5 bases from V and 6 bases from J; bases unmatched to any gene: 16. Per germline, CDR1 MNHNS and CDR2 SASEGT. This CDR3 spans 17 amino acids.

This clonotype was seen many times. The V gene is TRBV10-3, the J gene TRBJ2-7; D not certain. V lost 2 bases to trimming and J lost 9 bases, with 11 bases between them. Germline-derived CDR1 and CDR2 are ENHRY and SYGVKD. The CDR3 extends over 12 amino acids. In nucleotides, the CDR3 is TGTGCCATCAGTGAGCCCCGGGCAGGGCAGTACTTC. This sequence encodes CAISEPRAGQYF.

The sample holds many counts of this clonotype. V is TRBV27 and J is TRBJ2-7; D remains ambiguous. Germline loops: CDR1 MNHEY, CDR2 SMNVEV (reference sequence). The CDR3 contains 11 residues. Trimming pared 5 bases from V and 6 bases from J, leaving 8 bases between. Here the CDR3 DNA reads TGTGCCAGCAGTGGGCTGGGCGAGCAGTACTTC. Residues: CASSGLGEQYF.

This clonotype came up many times. V and J are TRBV5-1 and TRBJ2-1; TRBD1 matches 7 bases. The length of the CDR3 is 15 residues. Germline CDR1 SGHRS, CDR2 YFSETQ. Trimming took 0 bases from V and 5 from J; bases not matched to a gene: 5. CDR3 amino acids: CASSLGTGWNNEQFF. CDR3 sequence (DNA): TGCGCCAGCAGCTTGGGGACAGGTTGGAACAATGAGCAGTTCTTC.

This clonotype was observed at least ten times. CDR3 coding DNA: TGTGCCAGCAGCGTCACTAGCGGGAGAGGGAATGAGCAGTTCTTC. As protein: CASSVTSGRGNEQFF. The rearrangement joins TRBV7-7 to TRBJ2-1; 11 bases are shared with TRBD2. This CDR3 has 15 amino acids. V shed 5 bases and J 7 bases; nucleotides not matched to a gene: 7. Germline V gene data show CDR1 as SSHAT and CDR2 as FNYEAQ (reference sequence).

This clonotype was seen ten or more times. This sequence joins TRBV20-1 and TRBJ1-6; 10 bases agree with TRBD1. The CDR3 loop spans 13 amino acids. The germline gives CDR1 DFQATT, CDR2 SNEGSKA (reference sequence). V shed 5 bases and J 10 bases; nucleotides not matched to a gene: 5. The CDR3 coding sequence is TGCAGTGCTTCCGGGACAGGGGACTCACCCCTCCACTTT. Its translation: CSASGTGDSPLHF.